This T cell receptor beta chain was obtained from a study of T cells in Graves' hyperthyroidism and ophthalmopathy. Together with thyroid ultrasound, orbital computed tomography, serum thyroxine and TRAb, clinical symptoms were used for diagnoses. Only a few counts were recorded for this clonotype. What it binds is not known. Trimming shortened V by 2 bases and J by 6 bases, and 10 bases separated the two germline ends. The CDR3 is 13 residues long. In germline, CDR1 is MNHEY, CDR2 SVGEGT. Study-level results: Most thyroid clonotypes expanded above 0.001 were also detected in blood. In simple terms, a model built on 13 V-J features told ophthalmopathy apart from stable hyperthyroidism.

TCR beta CDR3 sequences were amplified from RNA transcripts. Initially, a first-round RT-PCR of the TCR CDR3 employed the HTBI primer set. One entry per CDR3 protein, called by TCRdb with MiXCR from the multiplex PCR reads. The table records some 340,000 distinct CDR3 sequences, approximately 14% of them present only once. Sequences were obtained from blood. The sequence came from a woman aged 40 to 50 with Graves' ophthalmopathy. The chain joins TRBV6-2 or TRBV6-3 to TRBJ1-2; tentatively, D is TRBD1 (5 bases). CDR3 sequence (DNA): TGTGCCAGCAGTTACGGGGGAACGAATGGCTACACCTTC. This encodes CASSYGGTNGYTF.